This TCR beta chain was captured by sequencing in a study of post-analysis software for immune sequencing data. Study-level points and caveats: Compared with controls, patients had more of about 5 TRBV segments, including TRBV5-6, TRBV5-1 and TRBV20-1.

This clonotype was found a few times. Its specificity is unknown. The V and J ends lost 8 bases and 1 base respectively, with 10 bases between them. The CDR3 length is 13 residues. The germline V gene has CDR1 SNHLY and CDR2 FYNNEI. TCR beta cDNA libraries included unique molecular identifiers. TCRdb itself ran the PCR reads through MiXCR, one entry per CDR3 protein. In the table there are hundreds of thousands of distinct CDR3 sequences, around 60% of which are singletons. This TCR derives from a girl aged 2 to 9 with multiple sclerosis. The chain joins TRBV2 to TRBJ2-3; possibly TRBD1 for D (6 bases). The sequenced material came from blood. This CDR3 reads CASGEGGTDTQYF. CDR3 sequence (DNA): TGTGCCAGCGGCGAGGGGGGCACAGATACGCAGTATTTT.